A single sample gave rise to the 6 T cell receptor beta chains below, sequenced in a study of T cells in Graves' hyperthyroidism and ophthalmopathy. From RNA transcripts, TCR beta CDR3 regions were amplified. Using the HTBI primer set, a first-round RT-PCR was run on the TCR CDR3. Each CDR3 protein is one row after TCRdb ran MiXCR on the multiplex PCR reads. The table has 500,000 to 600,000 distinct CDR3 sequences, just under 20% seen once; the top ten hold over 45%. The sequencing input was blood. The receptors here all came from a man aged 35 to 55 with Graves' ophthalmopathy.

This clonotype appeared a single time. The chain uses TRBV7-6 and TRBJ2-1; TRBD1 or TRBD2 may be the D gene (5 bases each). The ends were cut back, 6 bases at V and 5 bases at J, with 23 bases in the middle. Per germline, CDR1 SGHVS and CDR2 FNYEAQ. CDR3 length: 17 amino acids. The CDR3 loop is CASSHLFGTAVDNEQFF. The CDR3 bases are TGTGCCAGCAGTCACCTCTTCGGGACCGCCGTGGACAATGAGCAGTTCTTC.

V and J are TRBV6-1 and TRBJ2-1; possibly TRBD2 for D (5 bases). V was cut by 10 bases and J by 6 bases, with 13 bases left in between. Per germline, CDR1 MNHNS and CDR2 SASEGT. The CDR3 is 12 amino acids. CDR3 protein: CATVGMGNEQFF. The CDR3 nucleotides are TGTGCCACCGTCGGGATGGGCAATGAGCAGTTCTTC.

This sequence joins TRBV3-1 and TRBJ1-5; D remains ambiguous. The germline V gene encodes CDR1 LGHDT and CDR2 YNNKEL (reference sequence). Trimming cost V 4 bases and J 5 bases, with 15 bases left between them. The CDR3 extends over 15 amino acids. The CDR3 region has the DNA TGTGCCAGCAGCCGTGGCCCTCTGGGCGATCAGCCCCAGCATTTT. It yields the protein CASSRGPLGDQPQHF.

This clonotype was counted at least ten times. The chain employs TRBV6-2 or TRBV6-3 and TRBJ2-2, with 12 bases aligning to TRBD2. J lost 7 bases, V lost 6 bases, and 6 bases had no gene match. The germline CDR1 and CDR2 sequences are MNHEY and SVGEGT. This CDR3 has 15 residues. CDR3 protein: CASSPSGGASGELFF. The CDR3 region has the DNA TGTGCCAGCAGCCCTAGCGGGGGGGCGAGCGGGGAGCTGTTTTTT.

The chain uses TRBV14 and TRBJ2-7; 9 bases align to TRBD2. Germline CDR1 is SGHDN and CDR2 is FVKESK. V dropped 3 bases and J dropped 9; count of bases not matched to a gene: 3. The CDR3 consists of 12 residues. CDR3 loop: CASSQSGRRQYF. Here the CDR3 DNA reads TGTGCCAGCAGCCAGAGCGGGAGGCGGCAGTACTTC.

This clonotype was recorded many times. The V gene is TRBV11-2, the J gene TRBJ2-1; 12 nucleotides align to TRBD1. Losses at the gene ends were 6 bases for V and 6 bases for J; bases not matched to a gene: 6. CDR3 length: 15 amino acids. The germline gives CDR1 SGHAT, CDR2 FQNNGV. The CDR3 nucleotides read TGTGCCAGCAGGTTGGGACAGGGGGCGCTCAATGAGCAGTTCTTC. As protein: CASRLGQGALNEQFF.